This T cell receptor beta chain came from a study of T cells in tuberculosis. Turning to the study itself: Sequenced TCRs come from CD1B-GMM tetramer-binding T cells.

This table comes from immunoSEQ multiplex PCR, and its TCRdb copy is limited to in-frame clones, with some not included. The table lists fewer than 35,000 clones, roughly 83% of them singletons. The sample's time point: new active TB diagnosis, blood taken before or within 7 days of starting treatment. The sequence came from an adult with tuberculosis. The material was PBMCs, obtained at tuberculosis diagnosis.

The DNA for the CDR3 is TGTGCCAGCAGCTTGAATACCGGCGGATCCTACGAGCAGTACTTC. This sequence encodes CASSLNTGGSYEQYF. The V call is TRBV5-8, the J call TRBJ2-7; no firm D call. This CDR3 is built from 15 residues. From germline, CDR1 is SGHTS and CDR2 YDEGEE. V gave up 1 base and J gave up 1 base, with 12 bases separating them.